The 18 T cell receptor beta chains below all came from one sample that was sequenced in a study of blood T cell repertoires in COVID-19. Sequenced by immunoSEQ multiplex PCR; TCRdb stores in-frame clones only, minus some. Of 110,000 to 150,000 clones listed, roughly nine tenths are singletons. The sample was peripheral blood. The receptors come from a woman aged 55-69 years with active COVID-19.

J is TRBJ2-5 and V is TRBV12-5; D possibly corresponds to TRBD1 (5 bases). Germline CDR1 reads LGHNT; CDR2 reads FRNRAP. Trimming cost V 8 bases and J 1 base, with 8 bases left between them. This CDR3 is built from 12 residues. The CDR3 nucleotides are TGTGCTAGTTCAGGGCCCCAAGAGACCCAGTACTTC. Translation gives CASSGPQETQYF.

CDR3 nucleotide sequence: TGTGCCAGCAGCCTGCGGCTAGCGGACACCGGGGAGCTGTTTTTT. This translates into CASSLRLADTGELFF. The chain joins TRBV4-2 to TRBJ2-2; 7 bases align to TRBD2. The CDR3 has 15 residues. V lost 4 bases and J lost 3; bases outside the gene matches: 5. Germline CDR1 reads LGHNA; CDR2 reads YNFKEQ.

This clone has only one observation. The rearrangement uses TRBV19 and TRBJ1-6, with 8 bases matching TRBD1. Germline V lookup: CDR1 LNHDA, CDR2 SQIVND (reference sequence). V lost 4 bases to trimming and J lost 7 bases; unmatched junction nucleotides: 6. The CDR3 is 15 residues long. CDR3 protein: CASSTGQGYNSPLHF. In DNA form, the CDR3 reads TGTGCCAGTAGTACTGGACAGGGTTACAATTCACCCCTCCACTTT.

The chain joins TRBV6-5 to TRBJ2-6, with D uncertain. V lost 2 bases and J 6 bases, leaving 5 bases between the germline ends. CDR3 length: 13 amino acids. The germline gives CDR1 MNHEY, CDR2 SVGAGI. This chain's CDR3 is CASSYPSANVLTF. The CDR3 region has the DNA TGTGCCAGCAGTTACCCTTCGGCCAACGTCCTGACTTTC.

The chain has TRBV3-1 (or the pseudogene TRBV3-2) and TRBJ1-6; D unresolved. Germline assignment: CDR1 LGHDT and CDR2 YNNKEL (reference sequence). Trimming removed 1 base from V and 7 bases from J, with 5 bases in between. The CDR3 spans 13 residues. The CDR3 DNA sequence: TGTGCCAGCAGCCAAGGGAGAAATTCACCCCTCCACTTT. Protein: CASSQGRNSPLHF.

The chain couples TRBV12-3 or TRBV12-4 to TRBJ1-1; 9 nucleotides agree with TRBD1. With V trimmed by 9 bases and J by 4 bases, 0 bases remained unmatched. The CDR3 runs to 11 residues. The CDR3 region has the DNA TGTGCCAGGACAGGGGGCACTGAAGCTTTCTTT. It codes for CARTGGTEAFF.

This rearrangement joins TRBV5-1 to TRBJ2-7; 10 bases match TRBD2. CDR3 length: 15 residues. Looked up from germline, CDR1 is SGHRS and CDR2 is YFSETQ. J lost 0 bases, V lost 3 bases, and 3 bases had no gene match. CDR3 DNA: TGCGCCAGCAGCTCCGGGACTAGCGTCTCCTACGAGCAGTACTTC. Translating gives CASSSGTSVSYEQYF.

The chain links TRBV19 to TRBJ1-2, with 9 bases aligning to TRBD1. From germline, CDR1 is LNHDA and CDR2 SQIVND (reference sequence). Trimming removed 3 bases from V and 4 bases from J; junction bases left unmatched: 6. The CDR3 totals 15 residues. The CDR3 is CASSIRDRVAYGYTF. The DNA for the CDR3 is TGTGCCAGTAGTATCCGGGACAGGGTCGCCTATGGCTACACCTTC.

The chain links TRBV18 to TRBJ1-5; 9 bases agree with TRBD1. Trimming took 4 bases from V and 5 from J; bases not matched to a gene: 18. This CDR3 has 19 amino acids. CDR1 and CDR2 (germline): KGHSH, LQKENI. The CDR3 here is CASSLYRTGALDNYQPQHF. CDR3 in DNA: TGTGCCAGCTCACTATATCGGACAGGGGCCTTGGACAACTATCAGCCCCAGCATTTT.

This sequence joins TRBV5-5 and TRBJ2-1, with D possibly matching TRBD1 (6 bases). V lost 2 bases, J lost 7 bases, and 7 bases lay in between. The germline gives CDR1 SGHKS, CDR2 YYEKEE (reference sequence). The CDR3 runs to 12 residues. Here the CDR3 reads CASSFTGNEQFF. For the CDR3, the DNA is TGTGCCAGCAGCTTTACAGGGAATGAGCAGTTCTTC.

V usage is TRBV11-3 and J usage is TRBJ2-7; tentatively, D is TRBD2 (7 bases). V was clipped by 8 bases and J by 2 bases, with 19 bases between them. The CDR3 runs 15 residues. Germline V gene sequence: CDR1 SGHNT, CDR2 YENEEA. DNA of the CDR3: TGTGCCAGCCCGCCCGGGGGGACACCTACCTACGAGCAGTACTTC. It codes for CASPPGGTPTYEQYF.

The chain carries TRBV4-1 and TRBJ2-7; a weak D match, TRBD2 (6 bases). The germline CDR1 and CDR2 sequences are MGHRA and YSYEKL. The CDR3 length is 17 residues. V lost 0 bases and J lost 9, with 24 bases in between. CDR3 loop: CASSQEGGQRAARGQYF. DNA for the CDR3: TGCGCCAGCAGCCAAGAAGGAGGCCAGCGGGCAGCCCGGGGGCAGTACTTC.

The gene calls are TRBV10-3 and TRBJ1-2, with 11 bases aligning to TRBD1. CDR3 length: 14 amino acids. The germline V gene encodes CDR1 ENHRY and CDR2 SYGVKD. The V gene end was trimmed by 8 bases and the J gene end by 3 bases; junction bases not matched to a gene: 5. CDR3 nucleotide sequence: TGTGCCATCCGCCCGGGACAGGGGGACTATGGCTACACCTTC. It yields the protein CAIRPGQGDYGYTF.

There are a few counts of this clone. The chain recombines TRBV18 with TRBJ2-2, with D perhaps TRBD2 (7 bases). The CDR3 runs to 14 residues. Trimming cost V 2 bases and J 7 bases, with 11 bases left between them. Germline V gives CDR1 KGHSH, CDR2 LQKENI. Here the CDR3 DNA reads TGTGCCAGCTCACCAGCGGGGGCGAACGGGGAGCTGTTTTTT. Amino acids: CASSPAGANGELFF.

The chain employs TRBV15 and TRBJ1-2; the match to TRBD1 covers 11 bases. The V and J ends lost 0 bases and 6 bases, in that order; junction bases with no gene match: 6. This CDR3 region has 16 residues. Per germline, CDR1 LNHNV and CDR2 YYDKDF (reference sequence). The CDR3 DNA sequence: TGTGCCACCAGCAGAGATCGGGACAGGGGGATCGATGGCTACACCTTC. Its translation: CATSRDRDRGIDGYTF. Complete variable domain (other parts from reference TRBV15 and TRBJ1-2): DAMVIQNPRYQVTQFGKPVTLSCSQTLNHNVMYWYQQKSSQAPKLLFHYYDKDFNNEADTPDNFQSRRPNTSFCFLDIRSPGLGDTAMYLCATSRDRDRGIDGYTFGSGTRLTVV.

The gene calls are TRBV19 and TRBJ2-5; the match to TRBD2 covers 15 bases. CDR3 length: 15 residues. V shed 9 bases and J 4 bases; nucleotides not matched to a gene: 6. The germline gives CDR1 LNHDA, CDR2 SQIVND (reference sequence). The CDR3 DNA reads TGTGCCAGCATGTCGGGACTAGCGGGAGGAGAGACCCAGTACTTC. Translating gives CASMSGLAGGETQYF.

This clone was found once. V usage is TRBV9 and J usage is TRBJ2-7; D not certain. CDR1 is SGDLS and CDR2 is YYNGEE in the germline V gene. The length of the CDR3 is 14 residues. Trimming removed 0 bases at V and 6 bases at J, with 13 bases between. CDR3 sequence: CASSVVAWSGEQYF. The CDR3 DNA follows: TGTGCCAGCAGCGTAGTGGCATGGTCTGGCGAGCAGTACTTC.

The rearrangement joins TRBV5-4 to TRBJ2-7; 7 bases align to TRBD1. The CDR3 runs 15 residues. Looked up from germline, CDR1 is SGHNT and CDR2 is YYREEE (reference sequence). Germline trimming cut 4 bases from V and 0 bases from J; bases unmatched to any gene: 7. CDR3 DNA sequence: TGTGCCAGCAGCGTTGGACAGGATCCCTCCTACGAGCAGTACTTC. Protein: CASSVGQDPSYEQYF.